Described below is a single T cell receptor beta chain sequence and its context. The sample comes from a study of OX40 agonist ivuxolimab in advanced cancers. For the study at large: The patients got ivuxolimab, which is an agonistic anti-OX40 (CD134) antibody.

Unmatched junction bases numbered 7, after V lost 2 bases and J lost 4 bases. The V gene's germline CDR1 is MGHRA and CDR2 YSYEKL. This CDR3 region has 15 residues. Profiling relied on immunoSEQ multiplex PCR, and the TCRdb table lists in-frame clones only, not all of them. The sample comprises 55,000 or so clones, roughly 86% of which are singletons, and approximately 13% rests with the top ten. The sequence came from an adult with an advanced solid tumor such as melanoma, head and neck, liver or kidney cancer. The V and J genes are TRBV4-1 and TRBJ2-5; 7 bases agree with TRBD2. Material: CD4+ or CD8+ T cells sorted from blood, obtained in a trial of the OX40 agonist ivuxolimab. Here the CDR3 reads CASSQLGTSAETQYF. DNA of the CDR3: TGCGCCAGCAGCCAACTGGGAACTAGCGCAGAGACCCAGTACTTC.